A single sample is the source of the 25 T cell receptor beta chains below, sequenced in a study of CD8 T cells in Susac syndrome (dated by TCRdb to about 2019). Receptors were amplified or captured by the immunoSEQ multiplex PCR assay. RNA was extracted using the RNeasy kit, and about 0.5 to 1 microgram was reverse transcribed with random hexamers. The raw public data were reprocessed by TCRdb itself: fastp quality trimming at Q25, MiXCR clonotype calling, in-frame beta chains only. Every CDR3 protein is listed once, alongside the most common genes and DNA of its rows. This sample is represented by under 200,000 distinct CDR3 sequences; roughly 94% of them were singletons. The top ten clonotypes cover roughly 0.11% of the sample. Sample: CD4+ T cells from PBMCs. The source is a human donor with Susac syndrome.

The V call is TRBV7-9, the J call TRBJ1-5, with 7 bases lining up with TRBD1. V was pared by 3 bases and J by 2 bases, with 7 bases of the junction left unmatched. The germline gives CDR1 SEHNR, CDR2 FQNEAQ (reference sequence). The CDR3 contains 16 residues. The CDR3 is CASSFGGGAGNQPQHF. CDR3 nucleotides: TGTGCCAGCAGCTTTGGAGGGGGCGCGGGCAATCAGCCCCAGCATTTT.

This clonotype showed up just a few times. The genes are TRBV7-2 and TRBJ2-3; D gene uncertain. The CDR3 contains 12 residues. The germline CDR1 and CDR2 sequences are SGHTA and FQGNSA. Between the trimmed V and J ends, which lost 6 bases and 6 bases, there was a span of 10 bases. The CDR3 nucleotides read TGTGCCAGCAGTCTACATGGGGATACGCAGTATTTT. It translates to CASSLHGDTQYF.

The chain links TRBV24-1 to TRBJ1-1, with a possible D match to TRBD1 (6 bases). The V and J ends lost 4 bases and 11 bases respectively, with 13 bases between them. The CDR3 loop spans 12 amino acids. Per the germline V gene, CDR1 is KGHDR and CDR2 is SFDVKD. The CDR3 loop is CATSDSRGNAFF. As DNA, the CDR3 is TGTGCCACCAGTGACTCCAGGGGTAACGCTTTCTTT.

The rearrangement links TRBV7-2 to TRBJ1-3, with D unclear. V was shortened by 7 bases and J by 3 bases, with 10 bases between the two germline ends. Germline V gene lookup returns CDR1 SGHTA and CDR2 FQGNSA. The CDR3 contains 13 residues. This CDR3 is CASTVRFGNTIYF. CDR3 nucleotides: TGTGCCAGCACCGTGAGGTTTGGAAACACCATATATTTT.

The chain links TRBV6-2 or TRBV6-3 to TRBJ2-6; D uncertain. V lost 4 bases to trimming and J lost 0 bases, with 4 bases between them. CDR3 length equals 14 residues. Germline values: CDR1 MNHEY, CDR2 SVGEGT. CDR3 in DNA: TGTGCCAGCAGTTTCTACTCTGGGGCCAACGTCCTGACTTTC. This codes for CASSFYSGANVLTF.

V gene TRBV23-1 combines with J gene TRBJ2-1, with unresolved D. TRBV23-1 is annotated as an ORF whose role is uncertain. V lost 3 bases and J lost 4, with 10 bases in between. There are 14 residues in the CDR3. The CDR3 nucleotides are TGCGCCAGCAGTCAGCCTACTAATTACAATGAGCAGTTCTTC. This sequence encodes CASSQPTNYNEQFF.

The chain couples TRBV5-1 to TRBJ1-5, with 7 nucleotides matching TRBD1. Germline V CDR1 and CDR2: SGHRS, YFSETQ. The length of the CDR3 is 15 residues. Trimming took 4 bases from V and 3 from J; bases not matched to a gene: 7. The CDR3 sequence: CASSPGTAANQPQHF. CDR3 coding DNA: TGCGCCAGCAGCCCTGGGACAGCTGCCAATCAGCCCCAGCATTTT.

This rearrangement joins TRBV6-5 to TRBJ2-7; 8 nucleotides line up with TRBD1. The CDR3 sequence is 15 residues long. Germline CDR1 is MNHEY and CDR2 is SVGAGI. V dropped 6 bases and J dropped 0; count of bases not matched to a gene: 7. This chain's CDR3 is CASRPDRESSYEQYF. CDR3 in DNA: TGTGCCAGCAGACCGGACAGGGAGAGCTCCTACGAGCAGTACTTC.

The chain couples TRBV5-1 to TRBJ1-1; D gene ambiguous. CDR1 is SGHRS, CDR2 YFSETQ, per germline. This CDR3 region has 14 residues. V dropped 4 bases and J dropped 1 base, with 11 bases sitting between them. The CDR3 is CASSPFSTNTEAFF. As DNA, the CDR3 is TGCGCCAGCAGCCCATTTAGTACGAACACTGAAGCTTTCTTT.

The V call is TRBV24-1, the J call TRBJ2-2; TRBD1 agrees at 7 bases. The junction had 8 bases not matched to a gene; V was cut back by 4 bases and J by 4 bases. Per germline, CDR1 KGHDR and CDR2 SFDVKD. This CDR3 contains 16 residues. The CDR3 coding sequence is TGTGCCACCAGTGACCCGACAGGGACGGGCACCGGGGAGCTGTTTTTT. Amino acid sequence: CATSDPTGTGTGELFF.

V and J are TRBV20-1 and TRBJ1-1; 7 positions match TRBD1. V was clipped by 4 bases and J by 0 bases; unmatched bases: 2. Germline loops: CDR1 DFQATT, CDR2 SNEGSKA (reference sequence). The CDR3 consists of 13 residues. CDR3 DNA: TGCAGTGCTAAGGACAGGCTGAACACTGAAGCTTTCTTT. Translating gives CSAKDRLNTEAFF.

The V call is TRBV9, the J call TRBJ1-1; TRBD1 agrees at 8 bases. Germline V CDR1 and CDR2: SGDLS, YYNGEE. With V trimmed by 0 bases and J by 6 bases, 7 bases remained unmatched. CDR3 length: 15 residues. Here the CDR3 DNA reads TGTGCCAGCAGCGTAGCTAGCGGACAGGGCGCTGAAGCTTTCTTT. Translated, it gives CASSVASGQGAEAFF. Looking up the rest from reference TRBV9 and TRBJ1-1 gives the full variable domain: DSGVTQTPKHLITATGQRVTLRCSPRSGDLSVYWYQQSLDQGLQFLIQYYNGEERAKGNILERFSAQQFPDLHSELNLSSLELGDSALYFCASSVASGQGAEAFFGQGTRLTVV.

J is TRBJ2-3 and V is TRBV10-3; 7 nucleotides match TRBD2. Per germline, CDR1 ENHRY and CDR2 SYGVKD. The length of the CDR3 is 16 residues. Losses at the gene ends were 6 bases for V and 2 bases for J; bases not matched to a gene: 11. CDR3 amino acids: CAIREALAYDTDTQYF. The CDR3 coding sequence is TGTGCCATCAGAGAGGCACTAGCGTACGACACAGATACGCAGTATTTT.

The rearrangement links TRBV20-1 to TRBJ1-1; D unclear. Germline values: CDR1 DFQATT, CDR2 SNEGSKA (reference sequence). The V end was cut by 0 bases, the J end by 1 base, with 6 bases between. This CDR3 spans 13 amino acids. The CDR3 region is CSARDGWNTEAFF. The CDR3 DNA reads as TGCAGTGCTAGAGACGGTTGGAACACTGAAGCTTTCTTT.

In its sample, this clonotype was seen a few times. V gene TRBV2 combines with J gene TRBJ2-5, with 15 bases matching TRBD2. After removal of 5 bases from V and 1 base from J, the junction contained 2 bases not matched to a gene. The CDR3 length is 16 residues. The germline V gene encodes CDR1 SNHLY and CDR2 FYNNEI. The CDR3 sequence is CASSWTSGGAQETQYF. CDR3 in DNA: TGTGCCAGCAGTTGGACTAGCGGGGGGGCCCAAGAGACCCAGTACTTC.

V and J are TRBV29-1 and TRBJ2-5; TRBD1 matches 8 bases. Germline V gene lookup returns CDR1 SQVTM and CDR2 ANQGSEA. The CDR3 contains 12 residues. V lost 5 bases and J lost 5; bases outside the gene matches: 4. CDR3 nucleotide sequence: TGCAGCGTTCCGGGACAGGATGAGACCCAGTACTTC. This translates into CSVPGQDETQYF.

CDR3 in amino acids: CSARDAGGQETQYF. The CDR3 DNA follows: TGCAGTGCTAGAGATGCGGGGGGACAAGAGACCCAGTACTTC. The genes are TRBV20-1 and TRBJ2-5; 8 bases map to TRBD2. Germline V gives CDR1 DFQATT, CDR2 SNEGSKA (reference sequence). The CDR3 runs to 14 residues. Losses at the gene ends were 0 bases for V and 2 bases for J; bases not matched to a gene: 2.

The rearrangement links TRBV20-1 to TRBJ2-3, with D possibly TRBD2 on 6 matching bases. The germline gives CDR1 DFQATT, CDR2 SNEGSKA (reference sequence). The CDR3 sequence is 16 residues long. V shed 2 bases and J shed 0 bases, with 15 bases lying between them. CDR3 region: CSARPRRAGSTDTQYF. DNA for the CDR3: TGCAGTGCTAGACCTCGGAGGGCGGGAAGCACAGATACGCAGTATTTT.

J is TRBJ2-5 and V is TRBV12-3 or TRBV12-4; possibly TRBD1 or TRBD2 for D (6 bases each). The CDR3 covers 13 residues. With 6 bases removed from V and 7 bases from J, the gap between germline ends came to 15 bases. CDR3 DNA: TGTGCCAGCAGCGCTCAAGAGGGGGGGACCCAGTACTTC. Translated, it gives CASSAQEGGTQYF.

The CDR3 loop reads CASSVAGLAGAMDTQYF. In DNA, the CDR3 is TGTGCCAGCAGCGTAGCTGGACTAGCGGGGGCTATGGATACGCAGTATTTT. This chain uses TRBV9 with TRBJ2-3; 13 bases align to TRBD2. The CDR3 covers 17 residues. Germline-derived CDR1 and CDR2 are SGDLS and YYNGEE. J gave up 6 bases and V 0 bases, and 7 bases lay outside the gene matches.

V is TRBV6-2 or TRBV6-3 and J is TRBJ2-1; 12 nucleotides align to TRBD2. J lost 5 bases, V lost 4 bases, and 6 bases had no gene match. The germline V gene encodes CDR1 MNHEY and CDR2 SVGEGT. The CDR3 loop spans 16 amino acids. The CDR3 DNA is TGTGCCAGCAGTTCCCGGACTAGCGGGGTAAACAATGAGCAGTTCTTC. Translating it yields CASSSRTSGVNNEQFF.

The chain joins TRBV20-1 to TRBJ2-5, with 9 bases aligning to TRBD2. The CDR3 consists of 15 residues. Germline trimming cut 0 bases from V and 7 bases from J; bases unmatched to any gene: 9. Germline lookup yields CDR1 DFQATT and CDR2 SNEGSKA (reference sequence). CDR3 loop: CSARDGVSTSGTQYF. The DNA of the CDR3 is TGCAGTGCTAGAGATGGGGTATCGACTAGCGGGACCCAGTACTTC.

The V and J genes are TRBV5-1 and TRBJ2-3; 11 bases are shared with TRBD1. The V gene's germline CDR1 is SGHRS and CDR2 YFSETQ. CDR3 length: 16 amino acids. The V and J ends lost 0 bases and 5 bases, in that order; junction bases with no gene match: 5. Written as DNA, the CDR3 is TGCGCCAGCAGCTTGGTGGACAGGGGGCGAATAGATACGCAGTATTTT. This encodes CASSLVDRGRIDTQYF.

This rearrangement joins TRBV7-9 to TRBJ1-1; 10 nucleotides line up with TRBD1. After removal of 5 bases from V and 1 base from J, the junction contained 7 bases not matched to a gene. Germline V gives CDR1 SEHNR, CDR2 FQNEAQ (reference sequence). This CDR3 region has 16 residues. CDR3 DNA: TGTGCCAGCAGCCCCGACAGGGGGCAAGGGAACACTGAAGCTTTCTTT. It is translated as CASSPDRGQGNTEAFF. Together with reference TRBV7-9 and TRBJ1-1, the CDR3 gives the full variable domain: DTGVSQNPRHKITKRGQNVTFRCDPISEHNRLYWYRQTLGQGPEFLTYFQNEAQLEKSRLLSDRFSAERPKGSFSTLEIQRTEQGDSAMYLCASSPDRGQGNTEAFFGQGTRLTVV.

This CDR3 reads CASSEQQGGGETQYF. In nucleotides, the CDR3 is TGTGCCAGCAGCGAACAACAGGGAGGGGGAGAGACCCAGTACTTC. The rearrangement joins TRBV9 to TRBJ2-5; tentatively, D is TRBD2 (7 bases). Germline V gives CDR1 SGDLS, CDR2 YYNGEE. CDR3 length: 15 amino acids. Trimming left V 3 bases short and J 4 bases short, with 16 bases between.